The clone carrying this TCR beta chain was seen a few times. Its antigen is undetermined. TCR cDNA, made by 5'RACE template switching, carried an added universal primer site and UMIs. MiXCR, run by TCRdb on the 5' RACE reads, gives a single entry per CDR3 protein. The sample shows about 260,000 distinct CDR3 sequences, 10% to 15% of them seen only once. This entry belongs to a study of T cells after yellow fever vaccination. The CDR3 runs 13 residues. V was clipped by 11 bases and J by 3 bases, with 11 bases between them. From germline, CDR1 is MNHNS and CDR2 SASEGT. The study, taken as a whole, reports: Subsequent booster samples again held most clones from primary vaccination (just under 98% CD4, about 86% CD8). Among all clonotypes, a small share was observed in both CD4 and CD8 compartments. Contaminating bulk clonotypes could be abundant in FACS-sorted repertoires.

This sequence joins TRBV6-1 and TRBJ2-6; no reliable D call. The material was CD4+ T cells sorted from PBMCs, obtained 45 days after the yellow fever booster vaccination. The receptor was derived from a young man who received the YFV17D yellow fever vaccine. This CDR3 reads CAARSVGANVLTF. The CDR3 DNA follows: TGTGCCGCCCGTTCGGTTGGGGCCAACGTCCTGACTTTC.